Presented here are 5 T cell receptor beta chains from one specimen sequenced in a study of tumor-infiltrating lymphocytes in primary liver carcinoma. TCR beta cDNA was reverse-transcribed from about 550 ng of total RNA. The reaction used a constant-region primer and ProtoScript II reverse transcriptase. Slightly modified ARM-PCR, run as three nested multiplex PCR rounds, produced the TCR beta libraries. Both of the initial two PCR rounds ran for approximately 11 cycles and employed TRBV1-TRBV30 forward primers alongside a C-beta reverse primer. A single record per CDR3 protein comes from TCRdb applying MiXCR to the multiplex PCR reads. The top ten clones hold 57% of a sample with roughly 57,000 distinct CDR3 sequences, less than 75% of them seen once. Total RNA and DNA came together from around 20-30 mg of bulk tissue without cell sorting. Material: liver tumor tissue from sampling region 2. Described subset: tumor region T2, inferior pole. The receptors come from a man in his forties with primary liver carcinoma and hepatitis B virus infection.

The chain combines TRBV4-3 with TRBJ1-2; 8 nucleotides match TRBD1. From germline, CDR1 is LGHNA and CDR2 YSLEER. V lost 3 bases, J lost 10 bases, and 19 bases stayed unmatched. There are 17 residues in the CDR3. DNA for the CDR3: TGCGCCAGCAGCCAGGATTATCGACAGGGGCGGATCCATGACTACACCTTC. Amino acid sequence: CASSQDYRQGRIHDYTF.

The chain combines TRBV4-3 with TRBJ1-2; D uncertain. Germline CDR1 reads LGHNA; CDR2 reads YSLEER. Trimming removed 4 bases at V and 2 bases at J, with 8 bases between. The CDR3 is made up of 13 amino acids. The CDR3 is CASSREDNYGYTF. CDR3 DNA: TGCGCCAGCAGCCGAGAGGACAACTATGGCTACACCTTC.

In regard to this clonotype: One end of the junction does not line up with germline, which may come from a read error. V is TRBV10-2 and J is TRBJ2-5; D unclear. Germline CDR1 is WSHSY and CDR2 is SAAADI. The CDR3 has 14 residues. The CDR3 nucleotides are TGCGCCAGCAGGCCGGGTCAGTTGTCAGAGACCCAGTGCTTC. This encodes CASRPGQLSETQCF.

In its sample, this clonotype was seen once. The CDR3 protein is CANQDGTPSYEQYF. The CDR3 bases are TGTGCCAACCAGGACGGGACTCCCTCCTACGAGCAGTACTTC. This sequence joins TRBV5-4 and TRBJ2-7; D perhaps matches TRBD2 (6 bases). V gave up 9 bases and J gave up 0 bases, with 16 bases separating them. Per germline, CDR1 SGHNT and CDR2 YYREEE (reference sequence). This CDR3 is 14 amino acids long.

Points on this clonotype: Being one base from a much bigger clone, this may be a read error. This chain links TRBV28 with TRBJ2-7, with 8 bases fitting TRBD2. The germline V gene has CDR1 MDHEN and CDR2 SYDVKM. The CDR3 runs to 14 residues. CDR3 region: CASSRGGLHYELYF. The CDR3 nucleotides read TGTGCCAGCAGTCGGGGGGGACTACATTACGAGCTGTACTTC.